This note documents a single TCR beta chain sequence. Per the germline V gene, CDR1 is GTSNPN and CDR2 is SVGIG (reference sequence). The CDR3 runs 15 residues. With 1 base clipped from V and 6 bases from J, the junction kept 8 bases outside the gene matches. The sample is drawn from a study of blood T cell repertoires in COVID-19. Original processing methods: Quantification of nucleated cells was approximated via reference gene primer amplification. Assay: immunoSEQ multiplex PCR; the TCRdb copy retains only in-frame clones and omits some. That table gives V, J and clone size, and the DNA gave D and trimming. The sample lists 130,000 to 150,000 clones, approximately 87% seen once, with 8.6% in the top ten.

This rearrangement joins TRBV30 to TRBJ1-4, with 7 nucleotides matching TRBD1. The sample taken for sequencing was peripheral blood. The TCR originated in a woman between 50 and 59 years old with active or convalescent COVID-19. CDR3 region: CAWSGGQRIDEKLFF. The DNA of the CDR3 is TGTGCCTGGAGTGGGGGACAGAGGATTGATGAAAAACTGTTTTTT.